Below are 16 T cell receptor beta chains sequenced from a single sample in a study of T-cell memory formation after mild COVID-19. TCRdb re-analysed the 5' RACE reads in MiXCR, keeping a single row per CDR3 protein. Of hundreds of thousands of distinct CDR3 sequences listed, 8% to 10% are singletons. The sample consisted of PBMCs or a T cell subset sorted from them (not recorded which). Receptor source: a man aged 18 to 30 who had mild COVID-19 (a few samples of this study predate the infection). Cell type and time point are not known.

In its sample, this clonotype was seen a few times. J is TRBJ1-3 and V is TRBV9; D gene unclear. The CDR3 extends over 17 amino acids. Per germline, CDR1 SGDLS and CDR2 YYNGEE. V lost 2 bases to trimming and J lost 0 bases, with 15 bases between them. The CDR3: CASSVSEWMSSGNTIYF. The CDR3 region has the DNA TGTGCCAGCAGCGTTTCCGAATGGATGAGCTCTGGAAACACCATATATTTT.

The rearrangement uses TRBV10-3 and TRBJ1-2, with 7 positions matching TRBD1. V shed 3 bases and J 0 bases; nucleotides not matched to a gene: 7. This CDR3 has 16 amino acids. Per germline, CDR1 ENHRY and CDR2 SYGVKD. The CDR3 region is CAISDPGQSANYGYTF. The CDR3 DNA follows: TGTGCCATCAGTGACCCGGGACAGTCAGCTAACTATGGCTACACCTTC.

The chain's CDR3 is CASSNTGSGGQETQYF. In nucleotides, the CDR3 is TGTGCCAGCAGTAACACCGGTAGCGGGGGACAAGAGACCCAGTACTTC. The chain employs TRBV6-5 and TRBJ2-5; 9 nucleotides align to TRBD2. The CDR3 length is 16 residues. Per germline, CDR1 MNHEY and CDR2 SVGAGI. The V and J ends lost 5 bases and 2 bases, in that order; junction bases with no gene match: 9.

A few counts support this clonotype. This sequence joins TRBV7-2 and TRBJ2-7; TRBD1 matches at 11 bases. The ends lost 5 bases at V and 6 bases at J; junction bases unmatched: 9. Germline CDR1 and CDR2: SGHTA and FQGNSA. The CDR3 is made up of 15 amino acids. The CDR3 nucleotides read TGTGCCAGCAGCGTCACCCGGGACAGGGGGGTCGAGCAGTACTTC. The encoded protein is CASSVTRDRGVEQYF.

This clonotype occurred many times. This chain connects TRBV4-1 to TRBJ1-4; the D gene is possibly TRBD1 (6 bases). The CDR3 extends over 14 amino acids. The germline gives CDR1 MGHRA, CDR2 YSYEKL. V dropped 1 base and J dropped 7 bases, with 10 bases sitting between them. The CDR3: CASSQAGGGEKLFF. The CDR3 coding sequence is TGCGCCAGCAGCCAAGCTGGGGGCGGTGAAAAACTGTTTTTT.

This clonotype was detected ten times or more. This rearrangement joins TRBV9 to TRBJ2-5; 11 bases line up with TRBD2. CDR3 size: 15 residues. Germline V gene sequence: CDR1 SGDLS, CDR2 YYNGEE. Trimming removed 3 bases from V and 4 bases from J; junction bases left unmatched: 5. The chain's CDR3 is CASSATSGAGETQYF. The CDR3 nucleotides are TGTGCCAGCAGCGCGACTAGCGGGGCCGGAGAGACCCAGTACTTC. Looking up the rest from reference TRBV9 and TRBJ2-5 gives the full variable domain: DSGVTQTPKHLITATGQRVTLRCSPRSGDLSVYWYQQSLDQGLQFLIQYYNGEERAKGNILERFSAQQFPDLHSELNLSSLELGDSALYFCASSATSGAGETQYFGPGTRLLVL.

This clonotype came up many times. The CDR3 DNA is TGCGCCAGCAGTCAATGCCGGGAGAGACTGAGGGGAAAGACCCAGTACTTC. This gives the protein CASSQCRERLRGKTQYF. The genes are TRBV23-1 and TRBJ2-5, with D maybe TRBD2 (6 bases). TRBV23-1 is an open reading frame whose function is uncertain. This CDR3 has 17 residues. V was cut by 1 base and J by 6 bases, with 21 bases left in between.

This clonotype showed up just a few times. V usage is TRBV20-1 and J usage is TRBJ2-3; D is unclear. The CDR3 consists of 13 residues. The germline gives CDR1 DFQATT, CDR2 SNEGSKA (reference sequence). The CDR3 nucleotides are TGCAGCGCCGCATGGACCGTCACAGATACGCAGTATTTT. Protein sequence: CSAAWTVTDTQYF.

This clonotype was detected only a few times. The V gene is TRBV12-3 or TRBV12-4, the J gene TRBJ1-1; weak D call: TRBD1 (6 bases). V was pared by 1 base and J by 0 bases, with 27 bases between. The CDR3 length is 21 residues. The CDR3 here is CASSLVHGRGFRPTMNTEAFF. The CDR3 bases are TGTGCCAGCAGTTTAGTTCACGGCAGGGGATTTCGCCCAACGATGAACACTGAAGCTTTCTTT.

This clonotype occurred a few times. The chain carries TRBV5-1 and TRBJ2-7; perhaps TRBD2 as D (6 bases). This CDR3 is 15 amino acids long. The germline V gene has CDR1 SGHRS and CDR2 YFSETQ. The germline V and J ends were trimmed by 0 bases and 4 bases, with 14 bases remaining between them. This CDR3 reads CASSLASGDGYEQYF. DNA for the CDR3: TGCGCCAGCAGCTTGGCCTCGGGGGACGGGTACGAGCAGTACTTC.

This clonotype has just a few counts. In DNA, the CDR3 is TGTGCCACCCGGTGGAGAAGGAATGAGACCCAGTACTTC. Residues: CATRWRRNETQYF. This sequence joins TRBV5-4 and TRBJ2-5; no reliable D call. Germline assignment: CDR1 SGHNT and CDR2 YYREEE (reference sequence). The V gene lost 9 bases and the J gene lost 5 bases, with 17 bases spanning the gap. CDR3 size: 13 residues.

In its sample, this clonotype was seen a few times. V gene TRBV19 combines with J gene TRBJ1-2, with a possible D match to TRBD1 (5 bases). The V end was cut by 5 bases, the J end by 7 bases, with 17 bases between. Germline CDR1 and CDR2: LNHDA and SQIVND (reference sequence). This CDR3 is built from 14 residues. CDR3 DNA: TGTGCCAGTAGTCCCGGGACGGTGGGAAGTGGCTACACCTTC. Amino acids: CASSPGTVGSGYTF.

The gene calls are TRBV18 and TRBJ1-1; no definite D call. Germline CDR1 KGHSH, CDR2 LQKENI. Trimming removed 4 bases from V and 10 bases from J, with 13 bases in between. The CDR3 is 12 amino acids. DNA for the CDR3: TGTGCCAGCTCACTCGGGGAAGAGGCAGCTTTCTTT. Its protein product is CASSLGEEAAFF.

This clonotype was counted only a few times. This chain uses TRBV4-3 with TRBJ1-2; possible D gene TRBD1, 5 bases. The germline V and J ends were trimmed by 0 bases and 4 bases, with 12 bases remaining between them. Germline assignment: CDR1 LGHNA and CDR2 YSLEER. The CDR3 consists of 15 residues. The CDR3 DNA reads as TGCGCCAGCAGCCAAGACCGACAGCTAGTCTATGGCTACACCTTC. This encodes CASSQDRQLVYGYTF.

This clonotype was seen a few times. The chain recombines TRBV7-6 with TRBJ2-6; D gene uncertain. Germline V gene lookup returns CDR1 SGHVS and CDR2 FNYEAQ. The CDR3 contains 15 residues. V was trimmed by 5 bases and J by 0 bases, leaving 8 bases between them. The CDR3 nucleotides read TGTGCCAGCAGCCTAAGCGTCTCTGGGGCCAACGTCCTGACTTTC. This sequence encodes CASSLSVSGANVLTF.

The rearrangement uses TRBV5-1 and TRBJ2-1; 8 nucleotides line up with TRBD2. After removal of 4 bases from V and 0 bases from J, the junction contained 9 bases not matched to a gene. The CDR3 has 17 amino acids. Germline values: CDR1 SGHRS, CDR2 YFSETQ. In DNA form, the CDR3 reads TGCGCCAGCAGCGGTAATAGCGGGGTTGTCTCCTACAATGAGCAGTTCTTC. This translates into CASSGNSGVVSYNEQFF. The entire variable domain, with the rest obtained from reference TRBV5-1 and TRBJ2-1, is as follows: KAGVTQTPRYLIKTRGQQVTLSCSPISGHRSVSWYQQTPGQGLQFLFEYFSETQRNKGNFPGRFSGRQFSNSRSEMNVSTLELGDSALYLCASSGNSGVVSYNEQFFGPGTRLTVL.